Listed below are T cell receptor beta chains from one sample, sequenced in a study of blood T cells in healthy people across ages. TCRdb redid the calling of the 5' RACE reads with MiXCR, one entry per CDR3 protein. Of 550,000 to 750,000 distinct CDR3 sequences in the sample, 21% were seen once. The sample was blood. The receptors derive from a man in his sixties or seventies in good health. The CDR3 runs from the conserved cysteine through the conserved F or W. Fields, in order: clone size, J gene, V gene, D gene, CDR3 protein, CDR3 DNA. D genes are given only for firm matches. Size values are once, few and many counts, or a class for expanded clones, and some rows have none.

>few|TRBJ1-4|TRBV20-1|NA
CSASLSSGNEKLFF
TGCAGTGCTAGTTTGTCGTCAGGAAATGAAAAACTGTTTTTT
>many|TRBJ2-7|TRBV13|NA
CASSLGTNIYEQYF
TGCGCCAGCAGCTTAGGGACAAATATCTACGAGCAGTACTTC
>NA|TRBJ2-1|TRBV20-1|NA
CSATSSNEQFF
TGCAGTGCTACGAGCAGCAATGAGCAGTTCTTC
>NA|TRBJ2-1|TRBV29-1|NA
CSVNGEPGVYNEQFF
TGCAGCGTAAACGGGGAGCCCGGGGTCTACAATGAGCAGTTCTTC
>few|TRBJ2-1|TRBV20-1|TRBD1
CSARDEGTAQYNEQFF
TGCAGTGCTAGAGATGAGGGGACAGCCCAATACAATGAGCAGTTCTTC
>NA|TRBJ2-1|TRBV19|TRBD1
CASINAGQGNNEQFF
TGTGCCAGTATTAACGCGGGACAGGGTAACAATGAGCAGTTCTTC
>NA|TRBJ1-3|TRBV10-3|NA
CAISIPAGNTIYF
TGTGCCATCAGTATCCCTGCCGGAAACACCATATATTTT
>NA|TRBJ1-1|TRBV20-1|TRBD1
CSARGDRGKNTEAFF
TGCAGTGCTAGAGGGGACAGGGGGAAAAACACTGAAGCTTTCTTT
>few|TRBJ2-3|TRBV20-1|NA
CSARGGSTDTQYF
TGCAGTGCTAGAGGTGGGAGCACAGATACGCAGTATTTT
>few|TRBJ2-5|TRBV6-1|NA
CASSVGVKGETQYF
TGTGCCAGCAGTGTTGGGGTGAAGGGAGAGACCCAGTACTTC
>NA|TRBJ2-4|TRBV12-5|NA
CASGPEGLPKNIQYF
TGTGCTAGTGGCCCGGAGGGACTGCCCAAAAACATTCAGTACTTC
>few|TRBJ2-1|TRBV3-1|NA
CASSPRKLQGDEQFF
TGTGCCAGCAGCCCGCGCAAACTACAGGGCGATGAGCAGTTCTTC
>NA|TRBJ2-1|TRBV19|TRBD2
CAKSGPSGSKGNEQFF
TGTGCCAAATCGGGGCCTAGCGGGAGTAAGGGCAATGAGCAGTTCTTC
>NA|TRBJ1-6|TRBV4-1|NA
CAGSQDGHRSNSPLHF
TGCGCCGGCAGCCAAGACGGACACCGCTCTAATTCACCCCTCCACTTT
>many|TRBJ1-4|TRBV2|NA
CASSEALNEKLFF
TGTGCCAGCAGTGAAGCGTTGAATGAAAAACTGTTTTTT
>many|TRBJ2-2|TRBV6-1|TRBD2
CASEPPGTSFTGELFF
TGTGCCAGCGAACCCCCGGGGACTAGCTTCACCGGGGAGCTGTTTTTT
>NA|TRBJ2-2|TRBV7-2|NA
CASSPAPPAGELFF
TGTGCCAGCAGCCCAGCCCCCCCCGCCGGGGAGCTGTTTTTT
>few|TRBJ2-3|TRBV2|NA
CASSEVVSDTQYF
TGTGCCAGCAGTGAAGTCGTATCAGATACGCAGTATTTT
>NA|TRBJ2-2|TRBV7-9|NA
CASSPPEITGELFF
TGTGCCAGCAGCCCTCCGGAGATCACCGGGGAGCTGTTTTTT
>few|TRBJ2-1|TRBV20-1|TRBD2
CSGSSGRDEQFF
TGCAGTGGTTCGAGCGGGAGGGATGAGCAGTTCTTC
>many|TRBJ2-5|TRBV12-3/TRBV12-4|NA
CASSLTGVQETQYF
TGTGCCAGCAGTTTAACGGGGGTCCAAGAGACCCAGTACTTC
>NA|TRBJ1-5|TRBV20-1|NA
CSAPPFQIDQPQHF
TGCAGTGCTCCCCCCTTCCAGATAGATCAGCCCCAGCATTTT
>NA|TRBJ1-5|TRBV20-1|NA
CSARVGSGVANQPQHF
TGCAGTGCTAGAGTAGGGAGTGGAGTCGCGAATCAGCCCCAGCATTTT
>NA|TRBJ2-1|TRBV6-5|NA
CASSRLVLNEQFF
TGTGCCAGCAGCCGACTGGTCTTAAATGAGCAGTTCTTC
>few|TRBJ2-5|TRBV20-1|NA
CSASEGLGPSLETQYF
TGCAGTGCTAGTGAGGGGCTGGGCCCTTCCCTGGAGACCCAGTACTTC
>NA|TRBJ2-1|TRBV5-1|TRBD1
CASSPRTGGTSEQFF
TGCGCCAGCAGCCCCCGGACAGGAGGTACAAGTGAGCAGTTCTTC
>few|TRBJ2-1|TRBV7-2|NA
CASAVVSSYNEQFF
TGTGCCAGCGCCGTGGTGAGCTCCTACAATGAGCAGTTCTTC
>many|TRBJ2-2|TRBV25-1|NA
CASSEELWDRTGELFF
TGTGCCAGCAGTGAAGAATTGTGGGACCGTACCGGGGAGCTGTTTTTT
>NA|TRBJ1-6|TRBV7-9|NA
CASSLATASNSPLHF
TGTGCCAGCAGCTTAGCGACAGCTTCTAATTCACCCCTCCACTTT
>NA|TRBJ2-1|TRBV3-1|NA
CASSHRFQNNEQFF
TGTGCCAGCAGCCATCGCTTTCAAAACAATGAGCAGTTCTTC
>NA|TRBJ1-2|TRBV3-1|NA
CASSQEYYGYTF
TGTGCCAGCAGCCAAGAGTACTATGGCTACACCTTC
>NA|TRBJ1-1|TRBV6-5|NA
CASSYHRGGYFMNTEAFF
TGTGCCAGCAGTTACCACCGAGGGGGTTATTTCATGAACACTGAAGCTTTCTTT
>few|TRBJ1-4|TRBV18|NA
CASPPVLSTNEKLFF
TGTGCCAGCCCACCCGTCTTATCAACTAATGAAAAACTGTTTTTT
>NA|TRBJ1-4|TRBV7-8|TRBD1
CASSLDVGGGKLFF
TGTGCCAGCAGCTTAGACGTAGGGGGCGGAAAACTGTTTTTT
>once|TRBJ2-3|TRBV27|TRBD2
CASSLSQREGRWYF
TGTGCCAGCAGTTTATCTCAGCGGGAGGGCCGGTGGTATTTT
>NA|TRBJ2-1|TRBV28|TRBD2
CASSLLAGLNEQFF
TGTGCCAGCAGTTTACTAGCGGGACTCAATGAGCAGTTCTTC
>NA|TRBJ2-6|TRBV27|NA
CASGASPSGTNVLTF
TGTGCCAGCGGCGCATCACCCTCTGGGACCAACGTCCTGACTTTC
>many|TRBJ1-2|TRBV20-1|NA
CSARDEANYGYTF
TGCAGTGCTAGAGATGAGGCTAACTATGGCTACACCTTC
>few|TRBJ1-1|TRBV20-1|NA
CSAFFSTEAFF
TGCAGTGCTTTCTTTAGCACTGAAGCTTTCTTT
>NA|TRBJ2-7|TRBV3-1|NA
CASSQESEGGEQYF
TGTGCCAGCAGCCAAGAAAGTGAGGGGGGCGAGCAGTACTTC
>few|TRBJ2-1|TRBV4-2|NA
CASSQELASYNEQFF
TGTGCCAGCAGCCAAGAACTAGCTTCTTACAATGAGCAGTTCTTC
>many|TRBJ1-4|TRBV7-2|NA
CASRRGEEKLFF
TGTGCCAGCAGGAGGGGCGAGGAAAAACTGTTTTTT
>few|TRBJ2-1|TRBV20-1|NA
CSARAGSNNEQLF
TGCAGTGCTAGAGCGGGATCCAACAATGAGCAGCTCTTC
>NA|TRBJ1-5|TRBV20-1|TRBD1
CSGQGPNQPQHF
TGCAGTGGACAGGGTCCCAATCAGCCCCAGCATTTT
>NA|TRBJ2-1|TRBV7-9|TRBD1
CASSSGQGFHEQFF
TGTGCCAGCAGCTCGGGACAGGGGTTCCATGAGCAGTTCTTC
>few|TRBJ1-2|TRBV14|TRBD1
CASSQASGTGGGYGYTF
TGTGCCAGCAGCCAAGCCTCCGGGACAGGAGGGGGTTACGGCTACACCTTC
>few|TRBJ1-1|TRBV3-1|NA
CASSQETAVNTEAFF
TGTGCCAGCAGCCAAGAGACAGCAGTGAACACTGAAGCTTTCTTT
>few|TRBJ2-7|TRBV4-1|TRBD2
CASSKSGTSVSYEQYF
TGCGCCAGCAGCAAGTCCGGGACTAGCGTCTCCTACGAGCAGTACTTC
>few|TRBJ2-1|TRBV28|TRBD2
CASSSSGEGNEQFF
TGTGCCAGCAGCTCTAGCGGTGAGGGAAATGAGCAGTTCTTC
>few|TRBJ2-4|TRBV20-1|NA
CSVEGGGPKNIQYF
TGCAGCGTCGAAGGTGGGGGCCCCAAAAACATTCAGTACTTC
>few|TRBJ2-6|TRBV28|NA
CASSLEARRSGANVLTF
TGTGCCAGCAGTTTAGAGGCGCGGCGCTCTGGGGCCAACGTCCTGACTTTC
>NA|TRBJ2-7|TRBV29-1|TRBD1
CSAMLLGQGINEQYF
TGCAGCGCTATGCTTTTGGGACAGGGAATCAACGAGCAGTACTTC
>NA|TRBJ1-4|TRBV11-2|NA
CASSPSRSATNEKLFF
TGTGCCAGCAGCCCTAGTCGGAGCGCAACTAATGAAAAACTGTTTTTT
>few|TRBJ2-7|TRBV6-2/TRBV6-3|TRBD2
CASSRLAGGREQYF
TGTGCCAGCAGTCGACTAGCGGGAGGACGAGAGCAGTACTTC